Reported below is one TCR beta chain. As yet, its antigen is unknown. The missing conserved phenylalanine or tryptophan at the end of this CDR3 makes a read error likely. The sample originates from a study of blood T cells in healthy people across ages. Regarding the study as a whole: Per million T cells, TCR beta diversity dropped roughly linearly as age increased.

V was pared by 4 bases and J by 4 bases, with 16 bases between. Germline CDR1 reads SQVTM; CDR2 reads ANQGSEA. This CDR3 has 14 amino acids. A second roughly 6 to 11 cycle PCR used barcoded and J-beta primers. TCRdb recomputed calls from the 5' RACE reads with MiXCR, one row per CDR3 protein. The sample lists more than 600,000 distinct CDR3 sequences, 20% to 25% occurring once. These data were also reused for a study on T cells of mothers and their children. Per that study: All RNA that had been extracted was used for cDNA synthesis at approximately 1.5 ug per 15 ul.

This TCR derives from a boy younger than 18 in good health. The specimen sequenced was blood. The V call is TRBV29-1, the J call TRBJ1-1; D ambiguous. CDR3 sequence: CSVGGSLSSTEAFL. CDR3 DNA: TGCAGCGTTGGTGGCAGTCTATCATCCACTGAAGCTTTCCTT.